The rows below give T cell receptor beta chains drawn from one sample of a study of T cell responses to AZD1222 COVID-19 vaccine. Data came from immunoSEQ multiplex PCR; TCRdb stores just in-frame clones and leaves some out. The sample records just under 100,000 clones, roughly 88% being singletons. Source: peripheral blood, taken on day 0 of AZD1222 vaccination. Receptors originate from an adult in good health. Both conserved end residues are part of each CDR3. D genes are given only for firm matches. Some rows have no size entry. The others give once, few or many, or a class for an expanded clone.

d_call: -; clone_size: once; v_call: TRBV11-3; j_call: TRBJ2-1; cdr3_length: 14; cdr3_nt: TGTGCCAGCAGTTCCGCGGTCCTGGGCTATGAGCAGTTCTTC; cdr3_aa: CASSSAVLGYEQFF
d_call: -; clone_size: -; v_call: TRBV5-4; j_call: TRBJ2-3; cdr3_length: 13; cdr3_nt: TGTGCCAGCAGCTTTTCGGGCACAGATACGCAGTATTTT; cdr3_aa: CASSFSGTDTQYF
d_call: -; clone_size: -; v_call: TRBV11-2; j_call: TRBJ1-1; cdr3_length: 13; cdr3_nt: TGTGCCAGCAGTCTCGACAACGGGGCTGAAGCTTTCTTT; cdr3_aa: CASSLDNGAEAFF
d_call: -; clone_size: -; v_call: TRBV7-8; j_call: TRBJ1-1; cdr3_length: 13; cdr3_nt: TGTGCCAGCAGCTTATTAAGGGGTTCTGAAGCTTTCTTT; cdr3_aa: CASSLLRGSEAFF
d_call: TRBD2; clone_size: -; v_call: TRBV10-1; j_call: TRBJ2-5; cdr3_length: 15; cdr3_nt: TGCGCCAGCAGTGACGGTAGCGGGGGACAAGAGACCCAGTACTTC; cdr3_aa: CASSDGSGGQETQYF
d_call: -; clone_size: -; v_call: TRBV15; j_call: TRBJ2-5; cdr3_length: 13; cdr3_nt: TGTGCCACCAGCAGAGGACTGCAAGAGACCCAGTACTTC; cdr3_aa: CATSRGLQETQYF
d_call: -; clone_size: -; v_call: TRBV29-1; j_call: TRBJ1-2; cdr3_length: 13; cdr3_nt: TGCAGCGTTGCGGTCCCTCCCTCCTATGGCTACACCTTC; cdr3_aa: CSVAVPPSYGYTF
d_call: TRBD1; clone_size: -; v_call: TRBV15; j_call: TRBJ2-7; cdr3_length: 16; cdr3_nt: TGTGCCACCAGCAGGGAAGGGACAGCGTCCTTCTACGAGCAGTACTTC; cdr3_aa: CATSREGTASFYEQYF
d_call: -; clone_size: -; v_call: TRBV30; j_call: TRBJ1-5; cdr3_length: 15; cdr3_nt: TGTGCCTGGAGTGGGGGGCGGTATAGCAATCAGCCCCAGCATTTT; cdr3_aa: CAWSGGRYSNQPQHF
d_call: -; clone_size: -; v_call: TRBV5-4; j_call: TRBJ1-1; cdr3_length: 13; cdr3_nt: TGTGCCAGCAGCTACGTTCGGAACACTGAAGCTTTCTTT; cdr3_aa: CASSYVRNTEAFF
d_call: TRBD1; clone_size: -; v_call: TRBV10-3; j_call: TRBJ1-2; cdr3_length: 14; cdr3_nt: TGTGCCATGATGTCAGGGGGTCTGGACTATGGCTACACCTTC; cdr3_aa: CAMMSGGLDYGYTF
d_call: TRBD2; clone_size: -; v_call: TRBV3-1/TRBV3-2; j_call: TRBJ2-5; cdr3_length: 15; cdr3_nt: TGTGCCAGCAGCCCCAGACTAGCGGGGGAACAGACCCAGTACTTC; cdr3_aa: CASSPRLAGEQTQYF
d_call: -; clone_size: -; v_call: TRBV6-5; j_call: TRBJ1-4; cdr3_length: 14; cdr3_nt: TGTGCCAGCATCCCGGGGGGAGGTAATGAAAAACTGTTTTTT; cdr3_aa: CASIPGGGNEKLFF
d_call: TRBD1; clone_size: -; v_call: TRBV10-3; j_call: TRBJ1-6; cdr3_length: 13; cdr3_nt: TGTGCCATCAGGGGACAGCTTGGTTCACCCCTCCACTTT; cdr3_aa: CAIRGQLGSPLHF
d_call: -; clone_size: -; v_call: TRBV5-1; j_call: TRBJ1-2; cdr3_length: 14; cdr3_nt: TGCGCCAGCAGCCCCCGACAGGCTTTCTATGGCTACACCTTC; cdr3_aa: CASSPRQAFYGYTF
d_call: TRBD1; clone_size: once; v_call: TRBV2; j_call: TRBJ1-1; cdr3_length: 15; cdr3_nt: TGTGCCAGCAGTGATGGCAGGGGGCTCAACACTGAAGCTTTCTTT; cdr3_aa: CASSDGRGLNTEAFF
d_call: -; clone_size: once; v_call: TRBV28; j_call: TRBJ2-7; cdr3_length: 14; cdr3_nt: TGTGCCAGCAGTTTATCGGACCGTCAGGGCGAGCAGTACTTC; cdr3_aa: CASSLSDRQGEQYF
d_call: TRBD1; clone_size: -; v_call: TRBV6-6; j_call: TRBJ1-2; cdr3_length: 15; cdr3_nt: TGTGCCAGCAGTCGTACAGGGGGGTTGATCTATGGCTACACCTTC; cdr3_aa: CASSRTGGLIYGYTF
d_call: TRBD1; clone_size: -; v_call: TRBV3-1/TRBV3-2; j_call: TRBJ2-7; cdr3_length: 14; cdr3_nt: TGTGCCAGCAGCCAAGTTGACAGGGCGTACGAGCAGTACTTC; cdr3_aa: CASSQVDRAYEQYF
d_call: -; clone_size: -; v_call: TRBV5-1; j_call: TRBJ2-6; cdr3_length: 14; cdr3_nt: TGCGCCAGCAGCCGAGACTCTGGGGCCAACGTCCTGACTTTC; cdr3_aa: CASSRDSGANVLTF
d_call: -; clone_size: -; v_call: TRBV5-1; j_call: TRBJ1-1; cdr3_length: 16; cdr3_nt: TGCGCCAGCAGCTCTTCGCGCGGACAGCCCTTAACTGAAGCTTTCTTT; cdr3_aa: CASSSSRGQPLTEAFF
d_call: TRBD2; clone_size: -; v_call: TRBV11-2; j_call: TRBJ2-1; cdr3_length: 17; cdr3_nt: TGTGCCAGCAGCTTAGATCTAGGCGGGGGGCATCGAAATGAGCAGTTCTTC; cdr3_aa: CASSLDLGGGHRNEQFF
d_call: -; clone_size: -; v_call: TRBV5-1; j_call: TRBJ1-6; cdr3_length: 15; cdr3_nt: TGCGCCAGCAGCCCGGGACGGGGCTATAATTCACCCCTCCACTTT; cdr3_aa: CASSPGRGYNSPLHF
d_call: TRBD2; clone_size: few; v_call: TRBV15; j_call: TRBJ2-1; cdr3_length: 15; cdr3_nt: TGTGCCACCAGCGAAACTAGCGGGGCCTACAATGAGCAGTTCTTC; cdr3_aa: CATSETSGAYNEQFF
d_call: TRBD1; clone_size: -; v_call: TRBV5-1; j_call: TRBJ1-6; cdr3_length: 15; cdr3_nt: TGCGCCAGCAGCTTGGCCGGACAGGGAGTTTCACCCCTCCACTTT; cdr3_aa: CASSLAGQGVSPLHF
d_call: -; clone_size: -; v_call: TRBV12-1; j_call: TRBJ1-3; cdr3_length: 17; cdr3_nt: TGTGCCAGCAGCCGAAACCGACAGGGGACTCCTGGAAACACCATATATTTT; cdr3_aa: CASSRNRQGTPGNTIYF
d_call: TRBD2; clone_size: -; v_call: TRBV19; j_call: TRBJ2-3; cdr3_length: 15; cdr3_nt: TGTGCCAGTAGTGCCGGGACTAGCGGGGGGAATACGCAGTATTTT; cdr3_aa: CASSAGTSGGNTQYF
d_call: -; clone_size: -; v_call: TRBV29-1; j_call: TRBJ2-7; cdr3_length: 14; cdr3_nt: TGCAGCGTTGAACCCGAGGGCCCCTTAAACAAGCAGTACTTC; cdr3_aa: CSVEPEGPLNKQYF
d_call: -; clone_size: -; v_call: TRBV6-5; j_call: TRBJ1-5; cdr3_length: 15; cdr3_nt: TGTGCCAGCAGTTACTCGATAAGGGGTAATCAGCCCCAGCATTTT; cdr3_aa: CASSYSIRGNQPQHF
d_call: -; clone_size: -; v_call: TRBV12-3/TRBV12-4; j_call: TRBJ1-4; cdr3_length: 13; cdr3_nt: TGTGCCAGCAGTTTAGTGGGCGATGAAAAACTGTTTTTT; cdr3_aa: CASSLVGDEKLFF
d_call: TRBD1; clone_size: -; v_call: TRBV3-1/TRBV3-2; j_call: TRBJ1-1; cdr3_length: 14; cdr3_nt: TGTGCCAGCAGCTGGGGACAGGGTGGTACTGAAGCTTTCTTT; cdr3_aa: CASSWGQGGTEAFF
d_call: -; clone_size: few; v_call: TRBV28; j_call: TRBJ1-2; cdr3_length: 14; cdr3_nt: TGTGCCAGCCTTCGCGGCAGGGGTCACTATGGCTACACCTTC; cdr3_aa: CASLRGRGHYGYTF
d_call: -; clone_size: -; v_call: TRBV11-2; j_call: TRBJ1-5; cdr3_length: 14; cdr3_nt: TGTGCCAGCAGCTTAGGGGGATGGAATCAGCCCCAGCATTTT; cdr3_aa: CASSLGGWNQPQHF
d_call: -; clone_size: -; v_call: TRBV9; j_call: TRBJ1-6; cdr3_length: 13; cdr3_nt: TGTGCCAGCAGCGCCTCTCGGGAATCACCCCTCCACTTT; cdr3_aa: CASSASRESPLHF
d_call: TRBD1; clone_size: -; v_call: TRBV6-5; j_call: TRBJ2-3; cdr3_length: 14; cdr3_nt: TGTGCCAGCAGTCCCGGGACAGCCAGAGATACGCAGTATTTT; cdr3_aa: CASSPGTARDTQYF
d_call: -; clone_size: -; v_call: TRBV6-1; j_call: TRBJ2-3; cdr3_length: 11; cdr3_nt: TGTGCCAGCAGTGAAAGCCTCGAGGGTAATTTT; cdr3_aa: CASSESLEGNF
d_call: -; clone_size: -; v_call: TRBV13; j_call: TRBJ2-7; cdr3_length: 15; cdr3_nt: TGTGCCAGCAGCTTAAGGGGCCGGGGCAGCCACGAGCAGTACTTC; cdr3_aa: CASSLRGRGSHEQYF
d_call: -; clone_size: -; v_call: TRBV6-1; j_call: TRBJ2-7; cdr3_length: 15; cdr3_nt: TGTGCCAGCAGTGAATCGCAGGTTTACTCCTACGAGCAGTACTTC; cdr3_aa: CASSESQVYSYEQYF
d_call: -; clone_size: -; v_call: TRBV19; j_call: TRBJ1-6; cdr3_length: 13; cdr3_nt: TGTGCCAGTAACTATGCCAGAAATTCACCCCTCCACTTT; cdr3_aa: CASNYARNSPLHF
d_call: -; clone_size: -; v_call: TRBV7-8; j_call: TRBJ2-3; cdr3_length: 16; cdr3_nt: TGTGCCAGCAGCTACCGGGCGGCATTTAGCACAGATACGCAGTATTTT; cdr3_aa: CASSYRAAFSTDTQYF